This is a list of T cell receptor beta chains from one sample in a study of T-cell memory formation after mild COVID-19. TCRdb ran MiXCR on the 5' RACE reads and lists one entry per CDR3 protein. The sample lists about 110,000 distinct CDR3 sequences, 22% occurring once. The sample was PBMCs or a T cell subset sorted from them (not recorded which). The source of these receptors is a man aged 18 to 30 who had mild COVID-19 (a few samples of this study predate the infection). Cell type and time point are not known. Both conserved end residues are part of each CDR3. Each record gives: V gene, D gene, clone size, CDR3 length, J gene, CDR3 DNA, CDR3 protein. A D gene is named only where the DNA matches it firmly. A clone size is listed for some rows: how often the clone was seen (once, few, many), or a class if it is expanded.

V: TRBV27
D: TRBD2
size: few
length: 16
J: TRBJ2-5
DNA: TGTGCCAGCAGGCGGGGGGGCAGCGCGGGTTGGGAGACCCAGTACTTC
CDR3: CASRRGGSAGWETQYF

V: TRBV4-1
D: .
size: once
length: 15
J: TRBJ1-3
DNA: TGCGCCAGCAGCCAAGTCTTGGGATCTGGAAACACCATATATTTT
CDR3: CASSQVLGSGNTIYF

V: TRBV20-1
D: .
size: .
length: 14
J: TRBJ2-3
DNA: TGCAGTCCGCCAGGGGCGAAACACACAGATACGCAGTATTTT
CDR3: CSPPGAKHTDTQYF

V: TRBV12-3/TRBV12-4
D: .
size: .
length: 15
J: TRBJ1-2
DNA: TGTGCCAGCAGTTGGTCCGCAGGGTGGGACTATGGCTACACCTTC
CDR3: CASSWSAGWDYGYTF

V: TRBV7-9
D: .
size: .
length: 13
J: TRBJ2-5
DNA: TGTGCCAGCAGCTTAAGTTCCCAAGAGACCCAGTACTTC
CDR3: CASSLSSQETQYF

V: TRBV7-9
D: TRBD1
size: .
length: 14
J: TRBJ2-7
DNA: TGTGCCAGCAGCTTACCCGGGACAGTCTACGAGCAGTACTTC
CDR3: CASSLPGTVYEQYF

V: TRBV6-5
D: .
size: .
length: 18
J: TRBJ1-2
DNA: TGTGCCAGCAGTTACTCGATTCCAAGAACAGGGTTGGCTGATGGCTACACCTTC
CDR3: CASSYSIPRTGLADGYTF

V: TRBV9
D: TRBD2
size: .
length: 16
J: TRBJ2-3
DNA: TGTGCCAGCAGCCCGCCTCGAGCGGGGATCACAGATACGCAGTATTTT
CDR3: CASSPPRAGITDTQYF

V: TRBV6-6
D: TRBD1
size: few
length: 15
J: TRBJ1-1
DNA: TGTGCCAGCAGTTCAGGGGGCGAGGTCGACACTGAAGCTTTCTTT
CDR3: CASSSGGEVDTEAFF

V: TRBV5-4
D: .
size: .
length: 14
J: TRBJ2-5
DNA: TGTGCCAGCGGCGACCGCGGGATCCAAGAGACCCAGTACTTC
CDR3: CASGDRGIQETQYF

V: TRBV4-1
D: TRBD1
size: .
length: 13
J: TRBJ2-7
DNA: TGCGCCAGCAGCCCGGACAGGGGGTACGAGCAGTACTTC
CDR3: CASSPDRGYEQYF

V: TRBV4-1
D: TRBD1
size: .
length: 16
J: TRBJ2-7
DNA: TGCGCCAGCAGCCAGTTCCTGGACAGGGACTCCTACGAGCAGTACTTC
CDR3: CASSQFLDRDSYEQYF

V: TRBV2
D: .
size: .
length: 14
J: TRBJ2-1
DNA: TGTGCCAGCAGTGAAGCGCTTCTCCAGGATGAGCAGTTCTTC
CDR3: CASSEALLQDEQFF

V: TRBV5-1
D: TRBD1
size: .
length: 20
J: TRBJ1-1
DNA: TGCGCCAGCAGCTTGGCGTGGCAGGGGGCCCCCTCTGCGATGAACACTGAAGCTTTCTTT
CDR3: CASSLAWQGAPSAMNTEAFF